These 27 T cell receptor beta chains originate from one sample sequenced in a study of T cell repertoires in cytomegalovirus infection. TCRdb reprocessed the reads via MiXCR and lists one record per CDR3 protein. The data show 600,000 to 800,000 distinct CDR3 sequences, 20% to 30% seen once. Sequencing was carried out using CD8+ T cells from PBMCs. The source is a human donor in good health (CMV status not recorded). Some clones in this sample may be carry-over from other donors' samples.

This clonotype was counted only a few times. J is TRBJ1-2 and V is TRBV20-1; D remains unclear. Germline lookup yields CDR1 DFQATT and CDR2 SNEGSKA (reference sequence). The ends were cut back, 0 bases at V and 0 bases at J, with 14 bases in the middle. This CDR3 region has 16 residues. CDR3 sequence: CSARDLRGGTNYGYTF. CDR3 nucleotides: TGCAGTGCTAGAGACCTTCGAGGCGGGACTAACTATGGCTACACCTTC.

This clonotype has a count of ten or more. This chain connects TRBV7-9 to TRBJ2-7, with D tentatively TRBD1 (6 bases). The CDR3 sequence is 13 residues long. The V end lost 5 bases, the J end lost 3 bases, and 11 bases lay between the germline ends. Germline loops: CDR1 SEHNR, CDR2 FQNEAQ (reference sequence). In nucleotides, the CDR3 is TGTGCCAGCAGCCCGGCGGACAGCTACGAGCAGTACGTC. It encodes CASSPADSYEQYV.

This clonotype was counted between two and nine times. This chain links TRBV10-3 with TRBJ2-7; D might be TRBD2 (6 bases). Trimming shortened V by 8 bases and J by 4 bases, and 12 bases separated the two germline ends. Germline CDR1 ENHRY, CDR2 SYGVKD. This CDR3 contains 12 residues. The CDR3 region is CAIAGTEYEQYF. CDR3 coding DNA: TGTGCCATCGCGGGGACTGAATACGAGCAGTACTTC.

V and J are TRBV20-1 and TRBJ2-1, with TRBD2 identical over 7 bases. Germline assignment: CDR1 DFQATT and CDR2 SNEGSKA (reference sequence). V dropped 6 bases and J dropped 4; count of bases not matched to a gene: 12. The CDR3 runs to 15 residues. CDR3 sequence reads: CSARGVAGRYNEQFF. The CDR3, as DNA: TGCAGTGCCCGGGGGGTAGCGGGCCGTTACAATGAGCAGTTCTTC.

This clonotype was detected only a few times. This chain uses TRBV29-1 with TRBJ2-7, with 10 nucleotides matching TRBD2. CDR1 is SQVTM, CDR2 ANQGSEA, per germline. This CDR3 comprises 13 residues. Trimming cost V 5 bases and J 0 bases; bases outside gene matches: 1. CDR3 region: CSVLAGDSYEQYF. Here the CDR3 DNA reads TGCAGCGTTCTAGCGGGGGACTCCTACGAGCAGTACTTC.

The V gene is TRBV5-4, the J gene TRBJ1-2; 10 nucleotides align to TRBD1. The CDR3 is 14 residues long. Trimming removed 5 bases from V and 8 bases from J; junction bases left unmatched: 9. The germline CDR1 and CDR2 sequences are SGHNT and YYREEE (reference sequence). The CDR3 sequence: CASSPDRGTGGYTF. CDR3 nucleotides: TGTGCCAGCAGTCCGGACAGGGGGACGGGCGGCTACACCTTC.

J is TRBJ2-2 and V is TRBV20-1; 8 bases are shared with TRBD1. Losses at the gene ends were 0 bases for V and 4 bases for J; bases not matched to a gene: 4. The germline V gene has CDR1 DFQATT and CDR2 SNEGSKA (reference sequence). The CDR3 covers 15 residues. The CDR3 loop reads CSARDFQGATGELFF. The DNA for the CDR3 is TGCAGTGCTAGAGATTTTCAGGGGGCCACCGGGGAGCTGTTTTTT.

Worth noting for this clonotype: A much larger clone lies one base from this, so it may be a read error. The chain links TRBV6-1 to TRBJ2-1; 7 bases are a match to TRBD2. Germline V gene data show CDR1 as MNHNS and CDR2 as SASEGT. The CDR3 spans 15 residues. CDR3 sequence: CVSSEGGGLRNEQFF. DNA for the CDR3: TGTGTCAGCAGTGAAGGCGGGGGTCTTAGGAATGAGCAGTTCTTC.

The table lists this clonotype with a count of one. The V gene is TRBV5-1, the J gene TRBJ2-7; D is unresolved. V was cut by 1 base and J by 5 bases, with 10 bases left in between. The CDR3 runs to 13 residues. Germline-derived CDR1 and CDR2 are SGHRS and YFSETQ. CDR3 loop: CASSLRAPNEQYF. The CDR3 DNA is TGCGCCAGCAGCTTGAGGGCGCCCAACGAGCAGTACTTC. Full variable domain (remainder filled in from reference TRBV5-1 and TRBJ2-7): KAGVTQTPRYLIKTRGQQVTLSCSPISGHRSVSWYQQTPGQGLQFLFEYFSETQRNKGNFPGRFSGRQFSNSRSEMNVSTLELGDSALYLCASSLRAPNEQYFGPGTRLTVT.

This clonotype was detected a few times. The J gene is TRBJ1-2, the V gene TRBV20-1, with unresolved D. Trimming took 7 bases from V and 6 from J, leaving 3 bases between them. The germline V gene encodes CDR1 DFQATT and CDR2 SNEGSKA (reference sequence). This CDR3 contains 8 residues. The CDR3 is CSVDGYTF. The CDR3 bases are TGCAGTGTCGATGGCTACACCTTC.

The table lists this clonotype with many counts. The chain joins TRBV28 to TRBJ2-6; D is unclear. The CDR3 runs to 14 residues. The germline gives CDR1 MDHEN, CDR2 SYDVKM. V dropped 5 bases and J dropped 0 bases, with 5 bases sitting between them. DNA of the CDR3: TGTGCCAGCAGTCTAAACTCTGGGGCCAACGTCCTGACTTTC. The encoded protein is CASSLNSGANVLTF.

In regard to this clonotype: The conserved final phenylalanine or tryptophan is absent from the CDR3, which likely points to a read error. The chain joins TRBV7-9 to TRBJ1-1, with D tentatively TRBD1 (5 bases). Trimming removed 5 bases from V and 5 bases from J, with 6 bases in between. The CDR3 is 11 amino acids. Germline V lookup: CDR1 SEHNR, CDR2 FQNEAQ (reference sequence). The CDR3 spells CASSPGTEAFY. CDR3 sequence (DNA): TGTGCCAGCAGCCCAGGGACTGAAGCTTTCTAT.

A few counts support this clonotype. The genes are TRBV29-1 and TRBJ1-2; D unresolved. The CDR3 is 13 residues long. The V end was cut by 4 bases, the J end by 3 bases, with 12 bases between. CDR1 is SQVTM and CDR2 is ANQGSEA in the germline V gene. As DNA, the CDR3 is TGCAGCGTTGGTCTGGACGGTGACTATGGCTACACCTTC. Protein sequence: CSVGLDGDYGYTF. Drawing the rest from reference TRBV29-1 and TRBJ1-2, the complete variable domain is SAVISQKPSRDICQRGTSLTIQCQVDSQVTMMFWYRQQPGQSLTLIATANQGSEATYESGFVIDKFPISRPNLTFSTLTVSNMSPEDSSIYLCSVGLDGDYGYTFGSGTRLTVV.

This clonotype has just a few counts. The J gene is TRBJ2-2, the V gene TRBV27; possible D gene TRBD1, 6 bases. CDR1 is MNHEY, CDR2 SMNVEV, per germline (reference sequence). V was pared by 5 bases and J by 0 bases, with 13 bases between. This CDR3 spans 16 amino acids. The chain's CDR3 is CASSATGIANTGELFF. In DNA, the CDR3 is TGTGCCAGCAGTGCGACAGGAATCGCGAACACCGGGGAGCTGTTTTTT.

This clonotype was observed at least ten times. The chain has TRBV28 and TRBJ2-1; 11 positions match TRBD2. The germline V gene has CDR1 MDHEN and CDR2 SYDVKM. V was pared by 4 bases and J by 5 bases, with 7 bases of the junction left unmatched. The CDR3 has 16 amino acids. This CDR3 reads CASSSPSGGINNEQFF. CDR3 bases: TGTGCCAGCAGTTCTCCTAGCGGGGGGATTAACAATGAGCAGTTCTTC.

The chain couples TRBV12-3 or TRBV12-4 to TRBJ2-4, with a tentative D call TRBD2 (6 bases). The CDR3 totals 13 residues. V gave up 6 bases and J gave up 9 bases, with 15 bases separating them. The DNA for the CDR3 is TGTGCCAGCAGCCCTACTAGCTACAGCATTCAGTACTTC. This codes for CASSPTSYSIQYF.

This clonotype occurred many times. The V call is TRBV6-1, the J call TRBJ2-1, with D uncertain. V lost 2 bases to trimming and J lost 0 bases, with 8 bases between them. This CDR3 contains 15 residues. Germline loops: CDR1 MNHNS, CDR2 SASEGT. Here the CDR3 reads CASSERRSSYNEQFF. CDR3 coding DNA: TGTGCCAGCAGTGAAAGGCGCAGCTCCTACAATGAGCAGTTCTTC.

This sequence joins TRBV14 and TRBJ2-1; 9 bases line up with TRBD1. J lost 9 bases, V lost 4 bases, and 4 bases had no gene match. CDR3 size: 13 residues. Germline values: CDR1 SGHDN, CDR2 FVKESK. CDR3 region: CASSRVTGGEQFF. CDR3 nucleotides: TGTGCCAGCAGCCGAGTGACAGGGGGTGAGCAGTTCTTC.

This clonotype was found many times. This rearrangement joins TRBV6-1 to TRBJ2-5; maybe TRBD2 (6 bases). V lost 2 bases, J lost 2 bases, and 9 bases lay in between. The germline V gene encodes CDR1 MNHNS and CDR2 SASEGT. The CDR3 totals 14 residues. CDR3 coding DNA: TGTGCCAGCAGTGAATGGCGGGGACAAGAGACCCAGTACTTC. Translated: CASSEWRGQETQYF.

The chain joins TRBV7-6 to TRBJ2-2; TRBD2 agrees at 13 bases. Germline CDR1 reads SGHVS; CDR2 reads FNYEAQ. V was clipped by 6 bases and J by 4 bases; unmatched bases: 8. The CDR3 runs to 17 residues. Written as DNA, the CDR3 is TGTGCCAGCAGTCCAGGACTAGCGGGGGCCTCCACCGGGGAGCTGTTTTTT. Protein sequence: CASSPGLAGASTGELFF.

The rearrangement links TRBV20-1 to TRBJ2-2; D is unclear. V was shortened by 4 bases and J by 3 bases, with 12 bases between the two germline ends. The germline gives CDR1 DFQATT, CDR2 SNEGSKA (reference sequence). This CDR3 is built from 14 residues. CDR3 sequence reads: CSATSTLDTGELFF. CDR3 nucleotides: TGCAGTGCTACCTCAACCCTGGACACCGGGGAGCTGTTTTTT.

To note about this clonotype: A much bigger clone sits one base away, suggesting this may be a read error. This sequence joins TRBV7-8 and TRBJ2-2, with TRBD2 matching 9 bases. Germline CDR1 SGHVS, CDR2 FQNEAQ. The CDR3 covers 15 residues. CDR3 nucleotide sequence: TGTGCCAGCAGCCCCAGCGGGGGGAACACCGGGGGGCTGTTTTTT. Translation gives CASSPSGGNTGGLFF.

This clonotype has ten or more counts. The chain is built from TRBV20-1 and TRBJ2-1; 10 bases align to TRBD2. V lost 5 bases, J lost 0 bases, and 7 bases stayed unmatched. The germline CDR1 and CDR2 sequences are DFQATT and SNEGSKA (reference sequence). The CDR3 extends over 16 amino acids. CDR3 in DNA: TGCAGTGCTCAGCGGGGGGGGAAAGGCTCCTACAATGAGCAGTTCTTC. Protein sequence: CSAQRGGKGSYNEQFF.

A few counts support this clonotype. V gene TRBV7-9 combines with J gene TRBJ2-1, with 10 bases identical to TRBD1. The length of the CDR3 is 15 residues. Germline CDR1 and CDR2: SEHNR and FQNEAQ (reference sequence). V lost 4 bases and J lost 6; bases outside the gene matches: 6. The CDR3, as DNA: TGTGCCAGCAGCTGGGAGACAGGGGGCCTCAATGAGCAGTTCTTC. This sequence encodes CASSWETGGLNEQFF.

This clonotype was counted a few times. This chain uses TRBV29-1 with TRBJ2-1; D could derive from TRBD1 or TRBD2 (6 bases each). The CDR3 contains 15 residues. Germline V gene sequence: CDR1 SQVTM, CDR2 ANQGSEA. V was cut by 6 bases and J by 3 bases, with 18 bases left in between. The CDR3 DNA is TGCAGCGTGGAGGGGGTACAGGGAAACTACAATGAGCAGTTCTTC. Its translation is CSVEGVQGNYNEQFF.

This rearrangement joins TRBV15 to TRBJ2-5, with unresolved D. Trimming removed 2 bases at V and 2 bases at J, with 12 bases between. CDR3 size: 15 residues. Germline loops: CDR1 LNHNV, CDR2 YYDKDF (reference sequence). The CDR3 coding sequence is TGTGCCACCAGCAGAAATATTGGACGGCAAGAGACCCAGTACTTC. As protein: CATSRNIGRQETQYF.

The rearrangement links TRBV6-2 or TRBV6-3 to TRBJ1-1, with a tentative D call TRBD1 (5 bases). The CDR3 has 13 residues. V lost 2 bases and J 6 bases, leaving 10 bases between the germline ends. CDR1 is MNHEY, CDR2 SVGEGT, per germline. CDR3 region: CASSYGRVPEAFF. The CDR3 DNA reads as TGTGCCAGCAGTTACGGCAGGGTCCCTGAAGCTTTCTTT.